The present T cell receptor (beta chain) was sequenced within a study of T cell repertoires in cytomegalovirus infection (dated by TCRdb to about 2019). Regarding the complete study: Donor HLA type was relevant to the analysis, because carriage of CMV infection together with the matching HLA type was indicated by public TCR beta signatures.

For this clonotype: The specificity of this receptor is unknown. Base qualities are not provided; no much larger clone lies one nucleotide away.

CDR1 and CDR2 are drawn from the germline V gene: LGHNA, YSLEER. CDR3 length: 14 amino acids, cysteine to phenylalanine. Solely the CDR3 DNA is kept, with 42 bases framed from the first base. The V and J ends are trimmed by 0 bases and 2 bases, leaving 7 bases between them. The instrument was an Illumina HiSeq 1500. The raw public reads went through TCRdb reprocessing: fastp at Q25, MiXCR clone calling, in-frame beta chains kept. Rows with a matching CDR3 protein are joined into one entry that keeps the most common DNA and genes. This sample lists some 350,000 distinct CDR3 sequences; roughly 20% were detected once. Roughly 8.7% of the sample is taken by the ten largest. Study-wide conclusions, independent of this receptor: Carriers of CMV infection plus the relevant HLA type were discriminated by the cumulative frequency of public TCR beta family members in the study cohort and in an independent roughly 400-donor cohort. The ex vivo response was dominated by HLA-C-restricted CMV-specific TCR beta clonotypes, and the single most frequent clonotype in two of eight donors was supplied by these HLA-C-restricted clonotypes.

Input material: PBMCs. This clonotype was sampled from a human donor in good health (CMV status not recorded). Some clones in this sample may be carry-over from other donors' samples. The chain is assembled from TRBV4-3 and TRBJ1-2, with the D gene call left open. The CDR3 amino acid sequence is: CASSQELENYGYTF. Read as DNA, the sequence is TGCGCCAGCAGCCAAGAGTTGGAGAACTATGGCTACACCTTC.